A selection of T cell receptor beta chains follows, all from one sample in a study of blood T cell repertoires in COVID-19. TCRdb keeps only in-frame clones here, not all; method: immunoSEQ multiplex PCR. The data show about 480,000 clones, with approximately 90% seen just once and 4% to 4.5% held by the top ten. Sequenced material: peripheral blood. These receptors all come from a woman aged 30 to 39 with acute or convalescent COVID-19. Each CDR3 is given with its conserved first and last residue. Fields, in order: D gene, V gene, J gene, clone size, CDR3 protein, CDR3 DNA. The D gene is left open where the match is weak. The size field is filled for only some rows; it gives once, few, many or a size class.

.,TRBV24-1,TRBJ2-7,.,CATSDAGDHEQYF,TGTGCCACCAGTGACGCAGGGGATCACGAGCAGTACTTC
TRBD1,TRBV28,TRBJ1-6,.,CASREGATNNSPLHF,TGTGCCAGCAGGGAGGGGGCAACCAATAATTCACCCCTCCACTTT
.,TRBV20-1,TRBJ1-5,.,CSASSSGGQPQHF,TGCAGTGCTAGTAGTTCGGGGGGTCAGCCCCAGCATTTT
.,TRBV6-6,TRBJ2-7,few,CASSYRRDGYEQYF,TGTGCCAGCAGTTACCGGAGGGACGGTTACGAGCAGTACTTC
.,TRBV30,TRBJ1-1,.,CALRGTEAFF,TGTGCCCTCCGGGGAACTGAAGCTTTCTTT
TRBD2,TRBV7-2,TRBJ2-3,.,CASSPLAGGTDTQYF,TGTGCCAGCAGCCCATTAGCGGGGGGCACAGATACGCAGTATTTT
TRBD1,TRBV7-6,TRBJ2-7,.,CASSLEQGASYEQYF,TGTGCCAGCAGCTTGGAACAGGGGGCCTCCTACGAGCAGTACTTC
.,TRBV19,TRBJ1-2,.,CASSMGHDYNYGYTF,TGTGCCAGTAGTATGGGACATGACTACAACTATGGCTACACCTTC
TRBD1,TRBV30,TRBJ2-1,.,CAWSTETGGGEQFF,TGTGCCTGGAGTACCGAGACAGGGGGCGGTGAGCAGTTCTTC
TRBD1,TRBV19,TRBJ1-1,.,CASSDQGAYTEAFF,TGTGCCAGTAGTGACCAGGGGGCGTATACTGAAGCTTTCTTT
.,TRBV6-5,TRBJ1-6,once,CASRTSGPLHF,TGTGCCAGTAGGACTTCGGGGCCCCTCCACTTT
.,TRBV27,TRBJ1-4,.,CASSLSGSGEKLFF,TGTGCCAGCAGTTTATCGGGGTCGGGGGAAAAACTGTTTTTT
TRBD1,TRBV5-1,TRBJ2-5,.,CASSDPQGAETQYF,TGCGCCAGCAGCGACCCACAGGGGGCAGAGACCCAGTACTTC
.,TRBV27,TRBJ1-2,.,CASRRTPGIYGYTF,TGTGCCAGCAGACGCACTCCGGGGATCTATGGCTACACCTTC
.,TRBV6-2/TRBV6-3,TRBJ1-1,.,CASSYLPLMNTEAFF,TGTGCCAGCAGTTACCTTCCTCTTATGAACACTGAAGCTTTCTTT
.,TRBV11-2,TRBJ2-2,.,CASSLVYGIDGELFF,TGTGCCAGCAGCTTAGTATACGGTATTGACGGGGAGCTGTTTTTT
.,TRBV9,TRBJ1-1,.,CASSATENTEAFF,TGTGCCAGCAGCGCGACAGAGAACACTGAAGCTTTCTTT
TRBD2,TRBV7-9,TRBJ2-2,.,CASSRRTSGGTGELFF,TGTGCCAGCAGCCGACGGACTAGCGGGGGGACCGGGGAGCTGTTTTTT
.,TRBV5-1,TRBJ2-5,.,CASSLQGIDGETQYF,TGCGCCAGCAGCCTACAGGGTATCGATGGGGAGACCCAGTACTTC
.,TRBV5-1,TRBJ2-3,once,CASSLEGLLTDTQYF,TGCGCCAGCAGCTTGGAAGGACTGCTCACAGATACGCAGTATTTT
.,TRBV28,TRBJ1-1,.,CASRHRRNTEAFF,TGTGCCAGCAGGCACAGGAGGAACACTGAAGCTTTCTTT
.,TRBV7-6,TRBJ1-1,.,CASSRGANTEAFF,TGTGCCAGCAGCCGCGGAGCGAACACTGAAGCTTTCTTT
.,TRBV5-1,TRBJ1-1,.,CASSLDLVRGGDTEAFF,TGCGCCAGCAGCTTGGACCTCGTACGGGGAGGGGACACTGAAGCTTTCTTT
.,TRBV21-1,TRBJ1-5,.,CASSRGGNQPQHF,TGTGCCAGCAGCCGAGGAGGGAATCAGCCCCAGCATTTT
.,TRBV5-1,TRBJ1-1,.,CASSLVYRGMNTEAFF,TGCGCCAGCAGCTTGGTATATCGGGGAATGAACACTGAAGCTTTCTTT
.,TRBV6-6,TRBJ1-2,.,CASGAGGYTF,TGTGCCAGCGGGGCGGGAGGCTACACCTTC
.,TRBV6-5,TRBJ2-1,once,CASSYSRGYNEQFF,TGTGCCAGCAGTTACTCGAGAGGGTACAATGAGCAGTTCTTC
.,TRBV5-1,TRBJ1-5,.,CASRPRVGDQPQHF,TGCGCCAGCAGGCCCCGGGTTGGCGATCAGCCCCAGCATTTT
.,TRBV27,TRBJ2-3,.,CASSRAGREPTTQYF,TGTGCCAGCAGTCGAGCAGGACGGGAACCTACTACGCAGTATTTT
.,TRBV7-9,TRBJ2-3,.,CASSFTSDTQYF,TGTGCCAGCAGCTTTACATCAGATACGCAGTATTTT
.,TRBV29-1,TRBJ1-1,.,CSARQLFKNTEAFF,TGCAGCGCCCGACAGTTATTTAAGAACACTGAAGCTTTCTTT
.,TRBV9,TRBJ1-3,.,CASSVGGGTGNTIYF,TGTGCCAGCAGCGTAGGGGGGGGCACAGGAAACACCATATATTTT
.,TRBV10-3,TRBJ1-1,once,CAISERGMNTEAFF,TGTGCCATCAGTGAGAGGGGAATGAACACTGAAGCTTTCTTT
TRBD1,TRBV6-7,TRBJ1-5,once,CASSPQTGYPSHQPQHF,TGTGCCAGCAGCCCACAGACAGGGTACCCTTCACATCAGCCCCAGCATTTT
.,TRBV2,TRBJ1-6,.,CASTTQGTAISPLHF,TGTGCCAGCACTACGCAAGGAACAGCAATTTCACCCCTCCACTTT
.,TRBV30,TRBJ1-6,.,CAWSVGEASPLHF,TGTGCCTGGAGTGTGGGAGAGGCCTCACCCCTCCACTTT
TRBD1,TRBV6-5,TRBJ1-5,.,CASSGTGEQPQHF,TGTGCCAGCAGCGGGACAGGGGAACAGCCCCAGCATTTT